This TCR beta chain was documented in a study of T cell responses to AZD1222 COVID-19 vaccine. V was pared by 7 bases and J by 5 bases, with 8 bases of the junction left unmatched. The germline gives CDR1 SQVTM, CDR2 ANQGSEA. The CDR3 has 14 amino acids. Worth noting for this clone: The antigen is not known.

Study-level points and caveats: White British ancestry dominated among donors, who included more females, and clonal diversity was possibly underestimated. The reported proportion of spike-specific TCRs targeting unmutated variant regions was nearly half.

Profiled with immunoSEQ multiplex PCR; TCRdb holds only in-frame clones, not every one. The sample contains about 89,000 clones, about 93% of which appear only once. This clonotype was sampled from an adult in good health. Sequences were derived from peripheral blood, sampled on day 0 of MenACWY control vaccination. This sequence joins TRBV29-1 and TRBJ2-3; 11 bases are a match to TRBD2. For the CDR3, the DNA is TGCAGCGCCGGAGTAGCGGGAGGGAAAGATACGCAGTATTTT. Translation: CSAGVAGGKDTQYF.